Detailed here is one T cell receptor beta chain. Antigen unknown. This entry belongs to a study of beta chain features in type 1 diabetes. Study-wide findings and caveats: Whether TCRB rearrangement is influenced by HLA type was left unresolved in this analysis.

Investigators reverse transcribed all isolated RNA, so they sequenced expressed TCRB transcripts. The assay was immunoSEQ multiplex PCR, and TCRdb's table has in-frame clones only and misses some. Among about 40,000 clones listed, roughly 50% were seen once. From germline, CDR1 is MDHEN and CDR2 SYDVKM. This CDR3 spans 12 amino acids. The chain has TRBV28 and TRBJ2-5, with a possible D match to TRBD2 (5 bases). Gene TRBJ2-7 matches the end of the DNA better, so the J call may be wrong. Sample: central memory CD4+ T cells from blood. The source of this sequence is a woman between 18 and 30 years old in good health. CDR3 sequence (DNA): TGTGCCAGCAGTGGGAGAGTCAACGAGCAGTACTTC. This encodes CASSGRVNEQYF.